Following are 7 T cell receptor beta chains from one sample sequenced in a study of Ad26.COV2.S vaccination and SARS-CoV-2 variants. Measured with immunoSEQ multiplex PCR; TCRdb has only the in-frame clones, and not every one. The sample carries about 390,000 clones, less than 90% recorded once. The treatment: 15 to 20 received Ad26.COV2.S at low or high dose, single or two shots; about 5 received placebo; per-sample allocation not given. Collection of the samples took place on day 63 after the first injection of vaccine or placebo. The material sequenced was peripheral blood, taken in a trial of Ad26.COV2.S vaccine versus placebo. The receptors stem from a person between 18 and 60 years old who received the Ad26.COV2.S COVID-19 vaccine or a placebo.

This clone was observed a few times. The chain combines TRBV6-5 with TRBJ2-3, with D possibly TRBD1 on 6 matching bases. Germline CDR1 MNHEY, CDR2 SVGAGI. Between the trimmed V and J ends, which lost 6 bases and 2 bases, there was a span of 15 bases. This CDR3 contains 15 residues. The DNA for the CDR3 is TGTGCCAGCAGCCAAAATACAGGGCTCACAGATACGCAGTATTTT. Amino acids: CASSQNTGLTDTQYF.

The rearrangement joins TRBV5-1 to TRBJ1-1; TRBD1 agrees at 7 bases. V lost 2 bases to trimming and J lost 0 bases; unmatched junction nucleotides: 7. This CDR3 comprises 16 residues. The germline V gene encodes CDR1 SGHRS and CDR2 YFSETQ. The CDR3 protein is CASSLPLGQLNTEAFF. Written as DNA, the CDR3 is TGCGCCAGCAGCTTACCACTGGGACAGTTGAACACTGAAGCTTTCTTT.

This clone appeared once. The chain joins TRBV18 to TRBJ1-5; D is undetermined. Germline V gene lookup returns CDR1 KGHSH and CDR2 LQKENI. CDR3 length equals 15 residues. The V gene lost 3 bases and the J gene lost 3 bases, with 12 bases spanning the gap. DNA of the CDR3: TGTGCCAGCTCACCCCAAGACGGGTACAATCAGCCCCAGCATTTT. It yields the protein CASSPQDGYNQPQHF.

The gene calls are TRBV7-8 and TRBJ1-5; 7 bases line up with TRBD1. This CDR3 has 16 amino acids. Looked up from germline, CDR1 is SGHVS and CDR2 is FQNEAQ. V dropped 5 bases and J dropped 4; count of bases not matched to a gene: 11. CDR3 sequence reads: CASSITGTVRNQPQHF. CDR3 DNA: TGTGCCAGCAGCATAACCGGGACAGTGCGGAATCAGCCCCAGCATTTT.

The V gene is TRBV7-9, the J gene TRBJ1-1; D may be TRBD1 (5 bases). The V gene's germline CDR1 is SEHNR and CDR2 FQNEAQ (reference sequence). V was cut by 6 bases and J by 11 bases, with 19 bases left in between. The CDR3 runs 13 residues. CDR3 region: CASSPSPGLLAFF. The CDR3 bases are TGTGCCAGCAGTCCATCACCGGGACTTCTTGCTTTCTTT.

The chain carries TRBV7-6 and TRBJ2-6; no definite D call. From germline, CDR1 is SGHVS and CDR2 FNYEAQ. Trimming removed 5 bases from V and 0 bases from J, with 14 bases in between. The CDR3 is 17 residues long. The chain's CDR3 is CASSDLTPSSGANVLTF. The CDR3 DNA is TGTGCCAGCAGCGACCTAACGCCAAGCTCTGGGGCCAACGTCCTGACTTTC.

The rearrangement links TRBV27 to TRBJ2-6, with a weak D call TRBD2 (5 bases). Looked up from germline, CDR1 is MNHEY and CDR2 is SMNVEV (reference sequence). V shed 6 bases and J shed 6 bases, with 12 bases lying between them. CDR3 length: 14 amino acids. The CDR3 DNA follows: TGTGCCAGCAGCCGGGGTAGCGAGGCCAACGTCCTGACTTTC. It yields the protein CASSRGSEANVLTF.